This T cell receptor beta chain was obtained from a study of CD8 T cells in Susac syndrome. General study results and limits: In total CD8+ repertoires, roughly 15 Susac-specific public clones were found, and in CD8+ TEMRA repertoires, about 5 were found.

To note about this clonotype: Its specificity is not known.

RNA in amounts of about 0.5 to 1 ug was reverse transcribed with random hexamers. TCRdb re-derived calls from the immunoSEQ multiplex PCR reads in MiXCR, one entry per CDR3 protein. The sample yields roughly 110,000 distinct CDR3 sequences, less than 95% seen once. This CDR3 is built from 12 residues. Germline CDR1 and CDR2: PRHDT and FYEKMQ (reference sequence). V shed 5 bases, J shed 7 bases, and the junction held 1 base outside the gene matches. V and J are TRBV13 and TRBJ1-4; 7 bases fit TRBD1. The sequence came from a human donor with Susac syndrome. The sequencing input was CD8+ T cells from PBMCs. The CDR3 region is CASSRQGEKLFF. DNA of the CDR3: TGTGCCAGCAGCCGACAGGGTGAAAAACTGTTTTTT.